This T cell receptor beta chain was observed in a study of vaccination and CD4 T cells after COVID-19. Specified treatment: roughly 10-day PBMC culture with coronavirus spike peptide pools or control peptides (ViraFEST assay). Sequence data for DNA of cultured CD4+ T cells were generated by the Oncomine TCR Beta short-read assay. Extraction of genomic DNA was performed on cultured CD4+ T cells. TCRdb itself ran the PCR reads through MiXCR, one entry per CDR3 protein. The table shows 15,000 to 19,000 distinct CDR3 sequences, with about 38% occurring only once. Germline CDR1 MNHEY, CDR2 SMNVEV (reference sequence). J was trimmed by 8 bases and V by 3 bases; bases with no gene match: 12. This CDR3 has 16 residues. Concerning this clonotype: Its antigen is as yet unknown.

The rearrangement links TRBV27 to TRBJ1-1, with 10 bases lining up with TRBD1. The clonotype originates from a human donor with COVID-19. The sample was cultured CD4+ T cells from blood. The CDR3 coding sequence is TGTGCCAGCAGTTTCCTGACAGGGGGCAAGACGTTAGAAGCTTTCTTT. The encoded protein is CASSFLTGGKTLEAFF.